A single TCR beta chain is shown here with its context. This clone was observed a few times. Its antigen target is currently unknown. Base qualities are not provided; no much larger clone lies one nucleotide away. Per the germline V gene (reference sequence), LNHDA is the CDR1 and SQIVND is the CDR2. The junction shows trimming of 4 bases on V and 8 bases on J, and the gene matches do not reach 7 bases of it. The CDR3 contains 14 residues, cysteine and phenylalanine counted. CDR3 DNA only is kept here, 42 bases in frame from base 1. The cohort consisted of 650 to 700 healthy bone marrow donors. All cohort members were sampled while nominally healthy, although unrecorded immune exposures were likely present. The donor was CMV seropositive and was included in the group of 250 to 300 seropositive cohort members. A peripheral blood sample was collected from each donor, and TCR beta sequencing was performed on peripheral blood mononuclear cells. Genomic DNA extraction from the blood cell samples was performed with the Qiagen DNeasy Blood Extraction Kit.

The source of the sample is a study of cytomegalovirus exposure and HLA in healthy donors (dated by TCRdb to 2015 to 2018). Background on the whole study: An earlier analysis of several hundred of the donors reported 276 Gb of sequence data and 95 million to 130 million unique TCR beta sequences obtained from around 180 million T cells. Approximately 310 gigabases of sequencing data and approximately 91 million unique TCR sequences made up an early release that covered 500 to 700 HLA-typed donors. The genetic ancestry cluster associated with self-reported Caucasian donors included about 81% of the 300 to 400 genotyped donors. The study was designed to test whether signatures of past pathogen exposure could be identified by cataloging public T cell receptors. Using immunosequencing, the study profiled T cell repertoires from fewer than 850 subjects and related those repertoires to cytomegalovirus serostatus. Along with the approximately 700-subject first cohort, a separate validation cohort of approximately 110 different subjects was used. To predict cytomegalovirus infection status, the study brought together high-throughput TCR immunosequencing, statistical association of individual TCRs with disease status, and machine learning. To study patterns of TCR occurrence, a later analysis re-analyzed previously published TCR beta repertoires from just over 650 donors and added high-resolution HLA genotyping. The later analysis used no new phenotypic data to find candidate immune exposures, relying instead on TCR beta sequences and their occurrence across donors. In an earlier analysis of several hundred of the donors, high-throughput TCR beta sequencing was used to judge whether each TCR beta V gene segment behaved as functional or pseudogenic. Alongside the repertoire data, information on donor age, sex, ethnicity and CMV serostatus was compiled. A later genetic analysis used genome-wide SNP genotypes for about 65% of the roughly 700 donors, treating that subset as a discovery cohort. Every repertoire in the discovery cohort had been generated on one and the same sequencing platform. Class I and class II HLA loci were covered by the typing at four-digit resolution. Typing coverage varied by locus: roughly 620-640 donors for A, B, C, DRB1 and DQB1; approximately 560 for DQA1; over 600 for DPA1; under 490 for DPB1. Several DR-DQ haplotypes were handled as single units for association and clustering because linkage in the cohort was strong. Across 398 genotyped donors of the cohort, an average of approximately 240,000 unique TCR beta nucleotide sequences per donor were sequenced, and about a sixth of those sequences were non-productive. The study at large found these results: A group of highly shared sequence variants was considered likely to be a technical artifact of the sequencing pipeline. According to a later analysis, most CMV-associated TCR beta chains appeared to be HLA-restricted, and the HLA associations seemed to be driven largely by CMV exposure. This cohort had only TCR beta chains sequenced, and the lack of alpha or paired-chain data limited which features could be detected. The classifier was reported to diagnose cytomegalovirus status with high specificity and sensitivity in both the original cohort and the validation cohort. In vitro tests confirmed that a few of the cytomegalovirus-associated TCR beta chains recognize cytomegalovirus antigens. Roughly uniform sequencing depth across donors was assumed in presence/absence analyses, although this assumption may not hold. In an earlier analysis of approximately 600 of the donors, most TCR beta V segments were observed in productive rearrangements about 90% or about 30% of the time, broadly matching IMGT annotations. V-gene and J-gene trimming of TCR beta chains was associated with a missense DCLRE1C variant in a later genetic analysis, and the association was replicated in an independent cohort. At a false discovery rate of 0.05, a later analysis linked around 15,000 TCR beta sequences to specific HLA alleles. Some 16 rarely observed V segments, including chromosome 9 orphons, were excluded from the earlier analysis of some 590 of the donors because counts were too low. The 87-base-pair reads could not distinguish some IMGT-functional V segments, including TRBV6-2 and TRBV6-3, so those segments were excluded. Strong co-occurrence of HLA alleles, especially DR and DQ, made assigning TCR associations to individual alleles difficult. For the cohort, immune exposure information was limited to CMV serostatus. A later genetic analysis reported fewer N-insertions in productive TCRs among donors in an Asian-associated ancestry cluster than the roughly 670-donor mean. A further reported finding was that TCR beta sequences accurately predicted the HLA-A and HLA-B alleles for most subjects in the first cohort. The authors suggested that the approach could potentially be extended to other disease states and immunological phenotypes. A later analysis found that HLA-associated TCR beta chains were more clonally expanded and had lower generation probabilities than equally common non-associated chains. The study listed 150 to 200 TCR beta chains as associated with cytomegalovirus. A later analysis found that TCR association rates varied across HLA loci, with DRB1 alleles showing the most associated TCRs and HLA-C alleles the fewest. Because some donors lacked HLA typing at each locus, the association tests relied only on the typed subset. Most TCR sequences were observed very rarely across donors, whereas some public TCRs were present in many individuals. In a later analysis, several top co-occurrence clusters were reported to appear linked to parvovirus B19, influenza, CMV and Epstein-Barr virus. Correlated functional status among segregating V segments might reflect linkage disequilibrium, but an unknown experimental factor could not be ruled out.

The method was the immunoSEQ multiplex PCR assay. For the multiplex PCR, a mixture combining 60 forward primers for TCR Vbeta segments and 13 reverse primers for TCR Jbeta segments was used. The CDR3 region of rearranged TCR beta genes was amplified from genomic DNA by a multiplex PCR assay. On the Illumina HiSeq System, the amplified TCR beta libraries were sequenced as 87-base-pair reads. The authors' analysis ran thus. In a later analysis, around 80 million unique TCR beta chains were counted across the roughly 610 repertoires, and around 10 million of these chains were shared by at least two donors. A nearest-neighbor algorithm error-corrected the raw reads and collapsed the reads into unique sequences, merging closely related sequences to remove PCR and sequencing errors. Alignment of CDR3 sequences to IMGT reference sequences was used to assign V, D and J gene segments. Each retained sequence needed at least a six-nucleotide match to both a V gene segment and a J gene segment. A rearrangement was called productive if the CDR3 had no stop codons and remained in frame with V and J, and every other rearrangement was called non-productive. CDR3 was defined according to IMGT convention as the region running from the second conserved V-encoded cysteine to the conserved J-encoded phenylalanine. In an earlier analysis of 587 of the donors, sequences lacking an unambiguous match to a single V gene segment were excluded. In an earlier analysis of 587 of the donors, V segments were called functional above 56.7% productive rearrangements and were called segregating when the between-donor standard deviation exceeded 5%. A statistical classification framework was developed to diagnose cytomegalovirus status using the catalog of TCR beta chain sequences. A later analysis assigned V and J genes by comparing TCR nucleotide sequences with IMGT/GENE-DB human TR gene sequences. A later analysis assigned CDR3 sequences and most-parsimonious VDJ recombination scenarios with the TCRdist pipeline. In a later analysis, every TCR beta chain was defined by the combination of its CDR3 amino acid sequence and its V-gene family, and reads without a unique V-gene family were dropped. As a way to deal with suspected cross-contamination and a sequencing artifact, a later analysis dropped 500 to 700 nucleotide sequences that were highly shared and had low generation probability. For each public chain, a later analysis derived a clonal expansion index from normalized ranks of inferred template counts within each repertoire. In a later analysis, generation probabilities were computed using a VDJ recombination model fitted to out-of-frame rearrangements, and the results were checked against IGoR. A later analysis scored TCR-TCR, TCR-HLA and TCR-CMV co-occurrence with hypergeometric tests, applying a repertoire-size bias correction to TCR pairs. A later analysis estimated false discovery rates by permuting HLA or CMV assignments 20 times. In a later analysis, co-occurring TCRs were grouped using DBSCAN, and TCRdist sequence similarity was added for clustering within HLA-allele-positive subsets. For co-occurrence clustering, repertoires with fewer than 30,000 or more than 120,000 public chains were excluded, along with four or five repertoires with anomalous nucleotide sharing. Sourced from immuneACCESS, this table was stored by TCRdb with only in-frame sequences that have V and J called. A share of the clones is absent; for the studies checked, an unresolved V gene accounts for under half, and the remainder has no known explanation. D and trimming come from the DNA, and the V and J calls and clone size come from that table. The sample includes 120,000 or so clones, with about 80% observed a single time. The top ten hold under 13% of the sample.

This TCR was sampled from a man aged 25 to 40 in good health and CMV-seropositive. This sequence uses TRBV19 and TRBJ2-1, and 8 bases in between align with TRBD2. Sequenced material: PBMCs. The CDR3 sequence is CASSTFAGRDEQFF. The DNA sequence reads TGTGCCAGTAGTACATTCGCCGGGAGGGATGAGCAGTTCTTC.